Presented here are 31 T cell receptor beta chains from one specimen sequenced in a study of T cell repertoires in cytomegalovirus infection. TCRdb used MiXCR to reprocess the reads, holding one entry per CDR3 protein. The profile shows approximately 550,000 distinct CDR3 sequences, 16% of them singletons. The sequenced sample consisted of CD8+ T cells from PBMCs. The receptors shown here come from a human donor in good health (CMV status not recorded). Some clones in this sample may be carry-over from other donors' samples.

This clonotype was seen a handful of times. The rearrangement uses TRBV6-6 and TRBJ2-5; TRBD1 agrees at 7 bases. The CDR3 is made up of 15 amino acids. Germline lookup yields CDR1 MNHNY and CDR2 SVGAGI (reference sequence). With 3 bases clipped from V and 5 bases from J, the junction kept 9 bases outside the gene matches. As DNA, the CDR3 is TGTGCCAGCAGTTATACGGACAGGATGAGGGAGACCCAGTACTTC. Translating it yields CASSYTDRMRETQYF.

This clonotype was picked up a small number of times. V and J are TRBV4-2 and TRBJ2-3; tentative D call: TRBD2 (5 bases). The germline V and J ends were trimmed by 4 bases and 6 bases, with 14 bases remaining between them. The CDR3 totals 14 residues. CDR1 is LGHNA, CDR2 YNFKEQ, per germline. CDR3 sequence (DNA): TGTGCCAGCAGCCCAAGGCGGGTGGGGGATACGCAGTATTTT. Protein product: CASSPRRVGDTQYF.

This clonotype has at least ten counts. Written as DNA, the CDR3 is TGTGCCAGCAGTCTCAATACACCGCCCTATCGCGGGAGGGGGGCCGGGGAGCTGTTTTTT. Translating gives CASSLNTPPYRGRGAGELFF. This rearrangement joins TRBV28 to TRBJ2-2; TRBD2 matches 9 bases. Germline CDR1 MDHEN, CDR2 SYDVKM. After removal of 5 bases from V and 6 bases from J, the junction contained 22 bases not matched to a gene. The CDR3 runs 20 residues.

This clonotype was counted at least ten times. The chain carries TRBV7-9 and TRBJ2-3; 7 bases are shared with TRBD1. Per germline, CDR1 SEHNR and CDR2 FQNEAQ (reference sequence). The CDR3 extends over 15 amino acids. Trimming removed 1 base from V and 5 bases from J; junction bases left unmatched: 6. For the CDR3, the DNA is TGTGCCAGCAGCTTAGTACAGGGGCCCTTAGATACGCAGTATTTT. This codes for CASSLVQGPLDTQYF. The full variable domain, rest sourced from reference TRBV7-9 and TRBJ2-3, is DTGVSQNPRHKITKRGQNVTFRCDPISEHNRLYWYRQTLGQGPEFLTYFQNEAQLEKSRLLSDRFSAERPKGSFSTLEIQRTEQGDSAMYLCASSLVQGPLDTQYFGPGTRLTVL.

This clonotype was counted between two and nine times. The chain has TRBV24-1 and TRBJ1-1; 8 bases map to TRBD1. The trim removed 9 bases at V and 1 base at J, leaving 15 bases unmatched. The V gene's germline CDR1 is KGHDR and CDR2 SFDVKD. CDR3 length: 17 amino acids. DNA for the CDR3: TGTGCCACCTCTCCTGCCCCGGGACAGGTCCCGAACACTGAAGCTTTCTTT. It codes for CATSPAPGQVPNTEAFF.

This clonotype has just a few counts. The genes are TRBV19 and TRBJ2-3, with 12 bases aligning to TRBD2. Germline V CDR1 and CDR2: LNHDA, SQIVND (reference sequence). The CDR3 has 18 amino acids. With V trimmed by 3 bases and J by 0 bases, 7 bases remained unmatched. The CDR3 DNA sequence: TGTGCCAGTAGTATCATGTTAGGGACTAGCGGGAGCACAGATACGCAGTATTTT. It yields the protein CASSIMLGTSGSTDTQYF. The full variable domain, in which reference TRBV19 and TRBJ2-3 provide the parts outside the CDR3, is DGGITQSPKYLFRKEGQNVTLSCEQNLNHDAMYWYRQDPGQGLRLIYYSQIVNDFQKGDIAEGYSVSREKKESFPLTVTSAQKNPTAFYLCASSIMLGTSGSTDTQYFGPGTRLTVL.

This clonotype showed up many times. CDR3 protein: CASSYDSYNTEAFF. The CDR3 coding sequence is TGTGCCAGCAGCTACGACAGCTATAACACTGAAGCTTTCTTT. The chain employs TRBV7-9 and TRBJ1-1; the D gene is possibly TRBD1 (5 bases). The V gene lost 4 bases and the J gene lost 2 bases, with 11 bases spanning the gap. The V gene's germline CDR1 is SEHNR and CDR2 FQNEAQ (reference sequence). The CDR3 runs 14 residues.

V and J are TRBV20-1 and TRBJ1-1, with unresolved D. This CDR3 contains 13 residues. V shed 5 bases and J shed 4 bases, with 14 bases lying between them. Germline V lookup: CDR1 DFQATT, CDR2 SNEGSKA (reference sequence). The DNA for the CDR3 is TGCAGTGCTCCCCGGCCCGGAAGCACTGAAGCTTTCTTT. This sequence encodes CSAPRPGSTEAFF.

J is TRBJ2-5 and V is TRBV5-1, with TRBD1 identical over 11 bases. Germline trimming cut 3 bases from V and 1 base from J; bases unmatched to any gene: 8. Per the germline V gene, CDR1 is SGHRS and CDR2 is YFSETQ. The CDR3 runs to 17 residues. CDR3 sequence (DNA): TGCGCCAGCAGCTGGACAGGGGGCGCGGAAGGCCAAGAGACCCAGTACTTC. It is translated as CASSWTGGAEGQETQYF.

The rearrangement joins TRBV27 to TRBJ2-3, with D unresolved. The CDR3 consists of 12 residues. CDR1 and CDR2 (germline): MNHEY, SMNVEV (reference sequence). Deletions cut 8 bases from V and 6 bases from J, with 12 bases between. The CDR3: CASPLGSDTQYF. CDR3 sequence (DNA): TGTGCCAGCCCGCTCGGGTCGGATACGCAGTATTTT.

This clonotype was seen many times. The CDR3 reads CASSILSTGELFF. The CDR3 DNA follows: TGTGCCAGTAGTATACTGAGCACCGGGGAGCTGTTTTTT. This chain uses TRBV19 with TRBJ2-2, with D unclear. V was shortened by 2 bases and J by 4 bases, with 5 bases between the two germline ends. The germline CDR1 and CDR2 sequences are LNHDA and SQIVND (reference sequence). This CDR3 is 13 amino acids long.

This clonotype has a count of ten or more. The chain couples TRBV12-3 or TRBV12-4 to TRBJ2-2; the D gene is possibly TRBD2 (6 bases). Trimming took off 6 bases at V and 1 base at J, with 21 bases between the two ends. This CDR3 region has 18 residues. This chain's CDR3 is CASRPDSGTDWNTGELFF. The CDR3 DNA is TGTGCCAGCAGGCCCGACTCTGGGACTGATTGGAACACCGGGGAGCTGTTTTTT.

This clonotype was seen a handful of times. V usage is TRBV19 and J usage is TRBJ2-7; no clear D gene. The CDR3 is made up of 13 amino acids. Trimming cost V 3 bases and J 3 bases, with 9 bases left between them. Germline CDR1 and CDR2: LNHDA and SQIVND (reference sequence). In DNA form, the CDR3 reads TGTGCCAGTAGTATCAGTGGTAACTACGAGCAGTACTTC. Translating it yields CASSISGNYEQYF.

This clonotype was picked up many times. V usage is TRBV7-9 and J usage is TRBJ1-2; D unresolved. Germline CDR1 reads SEHNR; CDR2 reads FQNEAQ (reference sequence). The CDR3 totals 12 residues. Trimming removed 5 bases at V and 8 bases at J, with 12 bases between. The CDR3 sequence: CASSPTSLGYTF. CDR3 DNA: TGTGCCAGCAGCCCCACCTCACTGGGCTACACCTTC.

This clonotype was found a few times. V gene TRBV28 combines with J gene TRBJ1-2, with 11 bases aligning to TRBD1. V was pared by 5 bases and J by 4 bases, with 9 bases of the junction left unmatched. The CDR3 extends over 16 amino acids. Looked up from germline, CDR1 is MDHEN and CDR2 is SYDVKM. Here the CDR3 reads CASSMISGTGGYGYTF. The DNA for the CDR3 is TGTGCCAGCAGTATGATTTCCGGGACAGGGGGCTATGGCTACACCTTC.

This clonotype was counted at least ten times. The chain couples TRBV7-9 to TRBJ1-1; a possible D gene is TRBD1 (5 bases). V dropped 4 bases and J dropped 4 bases, with 19 bases sitting between them. Germline values: CDR1 SEHNR, CDR2 FQNEAQ (reference sequence). The CDR3 is 16 residues long. This CDR3 is CASSSTRLTDGTEAFF. CDR3 nucleotides: TGTGCCAGCAGCTCGACCCGGCTGACAGACGGCACTGAAGCTTTCTTT.

This clonotype was picked up many times. The genes are TRBV4-1 and TRBJ1-2; D gene ambiguous. The CDR3 consists of 14 residues. The V end lost 0 bases, the J end lost 3 bases, and 8 bases lay between the germline ends. Germline V gene lookup returns CDR1 MGHRA and CDR2 YSYEKL. CDR3 bases: TGCGCCAGCAGCCAAGACGAGACTTACTATGGCTACACCTTC. This encodes CASSQDETYYGYTF.

This clonotype has at least ten counts. The chain combines TRBV10-3 with TRBJ1-1; a possible D gene is TRBD1 (5 bases). The CDR3 has 14 amino acids. Germline V lookup: CDR1 ENHRY, CDR2 SYGVKD. Trimming cost V 10 bases and J 1 base, with 16 bases left between them. This CDR3 is CATLIGGSNTEAFF. CDR3 DNA: TGTGCCACGCTAATCGGGGGGTCGAACACTGAAGCTTTCTTT.

This clonotype has at least ten counts. The V and J genes are TRBV7-8 and TRBJ2-2; no clear D gene. This CDR3 has 17 amino acids. CDR1 is SGHVS and CDR2 is FQNEAQ in the germline V gene. V was shortened by 3 bases and J by 0 bases, with 14 bases between the two germline ends. CDR3 sequence: CASSFLNPGPNTGELFF. The CDR3 nucleotides read TGTGCCAGCAGCTTTCTGAACCCAGGACCGAACACCGGGGAGCTGTTTTTT.

The sample holds many counts of this clonotype. The rearrangement links TRBV7-2 to TRBJ2-3; possibly TRBD1 or TRBD2 for D (5 bases each). The germline gives CDR1 SGHTA, CDR2 FQGNSA. The CDR3 is made up of 16 amino acids. Deletions cut 1 base from V and 6 bases from J, with 17 bases between. This CDR3 is CASSLDGPTGDDTQYF. CDR3 nucleotide sequence: TGTGCCAGCAGCTTAGATGGACCCACCGGGGACGATACGCAGTATTTT.

Comment on this clonotype: This clone may be a read error of a much larger clone one base away. The CDR3 region is CSVERTGDGYEPYF. The CDR3 nucleotides read TGCAGCGTTGAGCGGACAGGGGATGGATACGAGCCGTACTTC. The rearrangement uses TRBV29-1 and TRBJ2-7, with TRBD1 identical over 9 bases. Germline V gives CDR1 SQVTM, CDR2 ANQGSEA. The CDR3 runs 14 residues.

A note on this clonotype: This may be a read error, as it is one base from a much larger clone. Since the CDR3 does not end with the conserved phenylalanine or tryptophan, this likely comes from a read error. This chain uses TRBV7-9 with TRBJ2-7; 9 positions agree with TRBD1. Losses at the gene ends were 1 base for V and 3 bases for J; bases not matched to a gene: 7. This CDR3 has 16 amino acids. Germline lookup yields CDR1 SEHNR and CDR2 FQNEAQ (reference sequence). The CDR3 loop reads CASSLGERTGDYEQYL. The DNA of the CDR3 is TGTGCCAGCAGCTTAGGGGAAAGGACAGGGGACTACGAGCAGTACCTC.

This clonotype was recorded many times. The chain's CDR3 is CASSYSDRGGFYEQYF. The CDR3 region has the DNA TGTGCCAGCAGTTACTCGGACAGGGGTGGATTCTACGAGCAGTACTTC. The rearrangement uses TRBV6-5 and TRBJ2-7; 9 nucleotides agree with TRBD1. The V segment lost 0 bases and the J segment 3 bases; nucleotides outside the gene matches: 6. The germline CDR1 and CDR2 sequences are MNHEY and SVGAGI. The CDR3 is 16 amino acids.

In this sample, this clonotype turned up many times. The chain links TRBV28 to TRBJ2-1; 11 bases match TRBD2. The V gene's germline CDR1 is MDHEN and CDR2 SYDVKM. This CDR3 contains 16 residues. The V gene end was trimmed by 5 bases and the J gene end by 9 bases; junction bases not matched to a gene: 12. DNA of the CDR3: TGTGCCAGCAGTACCGTTAGCGGGAGGGCCTTCGGTGAGCAGTTCTTC. Translated: CASSTVSGRAFGEQFF.

The table lists this clonotype with many counts. The CDR3 nucleotides are TGTGCCAGCAGCTTAGGGGAACAAGATACGCAGTATTTT. Translation: CASSLGEQDTQYF. The chain has TRBV7-3 and TRBJ2-3, with D unresolved. The CDR3 totals 13 residues. Trimming stripped 2 bases from V and 5 bases from J, with 8 bases between. CDR1 and CDR2 from the germline V gene are SGHTA and FQGTGA.

This clonotype was recorded at least ten times. The chain is built from TRBV20-1 and TRBJ2-1; D unresolved. V lost 1 base to trimming and J lost 1 base, with 5 bases between them. The CDR3 totals 13 residues. Germline values: CDR1 DFQATT, CDR2 SNEGSKA (reference sequence). The CDR3 protein is CSARAYSYNEQFF. DNA for the CDR3: TGCAGTGCTAGAGCCTATTCCTACAATGAGCAGTTCTTC.

This chain uses TRBV19 with TRBJ2-5; 7 nucleotides align to TRBD1. Germline loops: CDR1 LNHDA, CDR2 SQIVND (reference sequence). Unmatched junction bases numbered 8, after V lost 3 bases and J lost 4 bases. The CDR3 runs 15 residues. Here the CDR3 DNA reads TGTGCCAGTAGTATCCTCGACAGGGTTGGAGAGACCCAGTACTTC. It translates to CASSILDRVGETQYF. The complete variable domain, with remaining parts taken from reference TRBV19 and TRBJ2-5, reads DGGITQSPKYLFRKEGQNVTLSCEQNLNHDAMYWYRQDPGQGLRLIYYSQIVNDFQKGDIAEGYSVSREKKESFPLTVTSAQKNPTAFYLCASSILDRVGETQYFGPGTRLLVL.

This clonotype was counted many times. The chain is built from TRBV11-2 and TRBJ2-1, with D maybe TRBD1 (6 bases). V shed 5 bases and J shed 4 bases, with 15 bases lying between them. Germline V gene data show CDR1 as SGHAT and CDR2 as FQNNGV. The CDR3 has 15 amino acids. The CDR3, as DNA: TGTGCCAGCAGCGACACAGGGACCCCGTACAATGAGCAGTTCTTC. Translating gives CASSDTGTPYNEQFF.

The chain combines TRBV19 with TRBJ1-1, with a tentative D call TRBD1 (6 bases). Germline CDR1 and CDR2: LNHDA and SQIVND (reference sequence). V lost 5 bases, J lost 1 base, and 20 bases lay in between. This CDR3 comprises 17 residues. DNA for the CDR3: TGTGCCAGTAGTCGATATTTTGGGTCAGGGGAGAACACTGAAGCTTTCTTT. It codes for CASSRYFGSGENTEAFF.

This clonotype was counted many times. For the CDR3, the DNA is TGTGCCAGCAGTCCCCTGACTAGCGCAGACAATGAGCAGTTCTTC. Residues: CASSPLTSADNEQFF. The rearrangement links TRBV27 to TRBJ2-1; 8 bases fit TRBD2. This CDR3 has 15 amino acids. V was clipped by 5 bases and J by 5 bases; unmatched bases: 8. The germline V gene has CDR1 MNHEY and CDR2 SMNVEV (reference sequence).

The V and J genes are TRBV5-8 and TRBJ1-5; 7 bases map to TRBD1. Germline V CDR1 and CDR2: SGHTS, YDEGEE. After removal of 2 bases from V and 4 bases from J, the junction contained 9 bases not matched to a gene. The CDR3 length is 16 residues. The chain's CDR3 is CASSFRGQSSNQPQHF. Here the CDR3 DNA reads TGTGCCAGCAGCTTCCGGGGACAGAGTTCTAATCAGCCCCAGCATTTT. The variable domain in full, completed from reference TRBV5-8 and TRBJ1-5, reads EAGVTQSPTHLIKTRGQQATLRCSPISGHTSVYWYQQALGLGLQFLLWYDEGEERNRGNFPPRFSGRQFPNYSSELNVNALELEDSALYLCASSFRGQSSNQPQHFGDGTRLSIL.